This T cell receptor beta chain emerged from a study of blood T cells in healthy people across ages. Trimming took 5 bases from V and 2 from J, leaving 15 bases between them. CDR1 and CDR2 from the germline V gene are SGHTA and FQGTGA. The CDR3 sequence is 15 residues long. Primed by a sample-barcoded 5' primer and a J-beta primer mix, a second PCR proceeded for 7 to 11 cycles. TCRdb reprocessed the 5' RACE reads with MiXCR, giving one entry per CDR3 protein. The table lists around 1,000,000 distinct CDR3 sequences, under 30% of them singletons. This sample was also put to use in a study of T cells of mothers and their children.

The clonotype originates from a girl aged 2-9 years in good health. The sequenced sample consisted of blood. This sequence joins TRBV7-3 and TRBJ2-5; perhaps TRBD2 as D (5 bases). The CDR3 DNA reads TGTGCCAGCAGCGAAGGACTTCGCAAACAAGAGACCCAGTACTTC. Residues: CASSEGLRKQETQYF.